The 29 T cell receptor beta chains listed next were all sequenced from one sample in a study of cytomegalovirus exposure and HLA in healthy donors. PCR primers comprised 60 Vbeta and 13 Jbeta primers. Measured with immunoSEQ multiplex PCR; TCRdb has only the in-frame clones, and not every one. The table includes roughly 150,000 clones, roughly 80% detected once. The specimen sequenced was PBMCs. These receptors all come from a male donor in good health and CMV-seronegative.

The CDR3 DNA reads TGTGCCAGCAGCTTAAGAGGGCGGACTGAAGCTTTCTTT. Its translation is CASSLRGRTEAFF. The chain has TRBV13 and TRBJ1-1; no clear D. The germline gives CDR1 PRHDT, CDR2 FYEKMQ (reference sequence). V lost 2 bases and J lost 5, with 9 bases in between. CDR3 length: 13 amino acids.

This chain uses TRBV9 with TRBJ1-2, with D tentatively TRBD1 (5 bases). Trimming stripped 4 bases from V and 1 base from J, with 11 bases between. Germline loops: CDR1 SGDLS, CDR2 YYNGEE. The CDR3 runs to 14 residues. CDR3 sequence reads: CASSRSDSNYGYTF. DNA for the CDR3: TGTGCCAGCAGCCGAAGCGACAGTAACTATGGCTACACCTTC.

In this sample, this clone turned up once. V and J are TRBV10-3 and TRBJ2-7; 10 bases match TRBD2. Unmatched junction bases numbered 14, after V lost 4 bases and J lost 2 bases. Germline CDR1 is ENHRY and CDR2 is SYGVKD. The CDR3 length is 18 residues. This CDR3 reads CAISGGMTSGSVAYEQYF. DNA of the CDR3: TGTGCCATCAGTGGTGGGATGACTAGCGGGTCCGTAGCCTACGAGCAGTACTTC.

The CDR3 is CASTSGFNEQFF. The DNA for the CDR3 is TGTGCCAGCACTAGCGGGTTCAATGAGCAGTTCTTC. The genes are TRBV27 and TRBJ2-1, with 8 bases identical to TRBD2. Trimming removed 7 bases from V and 6 bases from J; junction bases left unmatched: 2. This CDR3 has 12 residues. Germline assignment: CDR1 MNHEY and CDR2 SMNVEV (reference sequence).

This clone was seen a few times. The gene calls are TRBV4-1 and TRBJ2-7; TRBD1 agrees at 9 bases. Germline V gene sequence: CDR1 MGHRA, CDR2 YSYEKL. The CDR3 totals 15 residues. J was trimmed by 3 bases and V by 4 bases; bases with no gene match: 7. CDR3 in amino acids: CASSRPGTGSYEQYF. The CDR3 DNA sequence: TGCGCCAGCAGCCGCCCCGGGACAGGGAGCTACGAGCAGTACTTC.

This chain joins TRBV9 and TRBJ2-2, with 7 bases identical to TRBD2. Germline V CDR1 and CDR2: SGDLS, YYNGEE. CDR3 length: 15 residues. Trimming took 2 bases from V and 1 from J; bases not matched to a gene: 2. The CDR3 protein is CASSVPGGNTGELFF. In DNA, the CDR3 is TGTGCCAGCAGCGTCCCGGGAGGGAACACCGGGGAGCTGTTTTTT. Using reference TRBV9 and TRBJ2-2 for the parts outside the CDR3, the full variable domain is DSGVTQTPKHLITATGQRVTLRCSPRSGDLSVYWYQQSLDQGLQFLIQYYNGEERAKGNILERFSAQQFPDLHSELNLSSLELGDSALYFCASSVPGGNTGELFFGEGSRLTVL.

A few counts support this clone. The chain employs TRBV10-3 and TRBJ1-1, with 7 bases identical to TRBD1. The CDR3 extends over 14 amino acids. CDR1 ENHRY and CDR2 SYGVKD come from the germline V gene. Trimming took 5 bases from V and 4 from J; bases not matched to a gene: 7. Here the CDR3 reads CAISPQGLATEAFF. In DNA, the CDR3 is TGTGCCATCAGTCCACAGGGGTTGGCCACTGAAGCTTTCTTT.

V gene TRBV5-6 combines with J gene TRBJ1-1; the D gene is possibly TRBD1 (6 bases). CDR3 length equals 15 residues. The V end was cut by 3 bases, the J end by 0 bases, with 12 bases between. Germline V CDR1 and CDR2: SGHDT, YYEEEE. CDR3 loop: CASSSAGTMNTEAFF. The CDR3 region has the DNA TGTGCCAGCAGCTCAGCCGGGACAATGAACACTGAAGCTTTCTTT.

This chain joins TRBV21-1 and TRBJ2-7; the table names TRBD2, a call not compared with the DNA. TRBV21-1 is flagged as a pseudogene. The CDR3 is 19 residues long. This CDR3 is CASSKPGRGLAGESHEQYF. The DNA of the CDR3 is TGTGCCAGCAGCAAACCGGGCCGGGGACTAGCGGGAGAATCCCACGAGCAGTACTTC.

This clone was counted a few times. The chain combines TRBV6-6 with TRBJ1-5; no clear D. CDR3 size: 13 residues. Trimming shortened V by 0 bases and J by 4 bases, and 4 bases separated the two germline ends. Looked up from germline, CDR1 is MNHNY and CDR2 is SVGAGI (reference sequence). The CDR3 here is CASSYSENQPQHF. CDR3 in DNA: TGTGCCAGCAGTTACTCGGAGAATCAGCCCCAGCATTTT.

This chain's CDR3 is CAIQQGTNEKLFF. CDR3 nucleotides: TGTGCCATCCAACAGGGAACTAATGAAAAACTGTTTTTT. V and J are TRBV28 and TRBJ1-4; D possibly corresponds to TRBD1 (6 bases). V was cut by 10 bases and J by 1 base, with 10 bases left in between. The CDR3 totals 13 residues. The germline gives CDR1 MDHEN, CDR2 SYDVKM. Supplemented by reference TRBV28 and TRBJ1-4, the full variable domain reads DVKVTQSSRYLVKRTGEKVFLECVQDMDHENMFWYRQDPGLGLRLIYFSYDVKMKEKGDIPEGYSVSREKKERFSLILESASTNQTSMYLCAIQQGTNEKLFFGSGTQLSVL.

The chain joins TRBV29-1 to TRBJ1-2, with 7 bases identical to TRBD1. The CDR3 covers 11 residues. CDR1 and CDR2 from the germline V gene are SQVTM and ANQGSEA. V was pared by 5 bases and J by 7 bases, with 4 bases of the junction left unmatched. The CDR3 nucleotides are TGCAGCGTTACGGACAGGCGTGGCTACACCTTC. Its protein is CSVTDRRGYTF.

This sequence joins TRBV11-3 and TRBJ2-5, with D maybe TRBD1 (5 bases). The germline V gene encodes CDR1 SGHNT and CDR2 YENEEA. With 5 bases removed from V and 5 bases from J, the gap between germline ends came to 12 bases. The CDR3 loop spans 13 amino acids. CDR3 DNA: TGTGCCAGCAGCCCAGGGCCTAGGGAGACCCAGTACTTC. Translation gives CASSPGPRETQYF.

This chain uses TRBV9 with TRBJ2-1; 11 bases line up with TRBD1. CDR1 is SGDLS, CDR2 YYNGEE, per germline. This CDR3 has 15 amino acids. The J segment lost 7 bases and the V segment lost 3 bases, leaving 6 bases of the junction unmatched. CDR3 coding DNA: TGTGCCAGCAGCGCCCCGGGACAGGGGGTTAATGAGCAGTTCTTC. It codes for CASSAPGQGVNEQFF. Looking up the rest from reference TRBV9 and TRBJ2-1 gives the full variable domain: DSGVTQTPKHLITATGQRVTLRCSPRSGDLSVYWYQQSLDQGLQFLIQYYNGEERAKGNILERFSAQQFPDLHSELNLSSLELGDSALYFCASSAPGQGVNEQFFGPGTRLTVL.

The chain links TRBV6-1 to TRBJ2-5, with a possible D match to TRBD2 (6 bases). The V end lost 1 base, the J end lost 1 base, and 16 bases lay between the germline ends. From germline, CDR1 is MNHNS and CDR2 SASEGT. The CDR3 is 17 residues long. The chain's CDR3 is CASSEDKYRRVQETQYF. CDR3 bases: TGTGCCAGCAGTGAAGATAAGTACAGGAGGGTCCAAGAGACCCAGTACTTC.

V and J are TRBV4-2 and TRBJ2-5; TRBD2 matches 9 bases. The CDR3 has 17 amino acids. Trimming removed 0 bases from V and 0 bases from J; junction bases left unmatched: 5. Germline lookup yields CDR1 LGHNA and CDR2 YNFKEQ. In DNA form, the CDR3 reads TGTGCCAGCAGCCAAGAGTTCAGCGGGGGGTACCAAGAGACCCAGTACTTC. This gives the protein CASSQEFSGGYQETQYF.

The CDR3 DNA follows: TGTGCCAGTAGTCCTCCCGGGACTAGCGGGTCAAATGAGCAGTTCTTC. It translates to CASSPPGTSGSNEQFF. V gene TRBV19 combines with J gene TRBJ2-1; 12 nucleotides match TRBD2. From germline, CDR1 is LNHDA and CDR2 SQIVND (reference sequence). This CDR3 contains 16 residues. V was clipped by 5 bases and J by 7 bases; unmatched bases: 9.

This clone was observed once. This chain links TRBV9 with TRBJ1-1, with TRBD1 as a possible D gene (6 bases). Trimming cost V 4 bases and J 0 bases, with 16 bases left between them. Looked up from germline, CDR1 is SGDLS and CDR2 is YYNGEE. The CDR3 has 16 amino acids. The CDR3 region is CASSNTGSTMNTEAFF. In DNA, the CDR3 is TGTGCCAGCAGCAATACAGGGTCTACAATGAACACTGAAGCTTTCTTT.

The chain links TRBV6-6 to TRBJ2-2; TRBD2 matches at 9 bases. CDR3 length equals 16 residues. Per germline, CDR1 MNHNY and CDR2 SVGAGI (reference sequence). Unmatched junction bases numbered 3, after V lost 4 bases and J lost 0 bases. The CDR3 loop is CASSWGLATNTGELFF. DNA of the CDR3: TGTGCCAGCAGTTGGGGACTAGCCACGAACACCGGGGAGCTGTTTTTT.

The chain recombines TRBV6-1 with TRBJ2-7, with TRBD1 identical over 12 bases. Germline CDR1 MNHNS, CDR2 SASEGT. The CDR3 is 15 amino acids. The V segment lost 7 bases and the J segment 5 bases; nucleotides outside the gene matches: 9. The CDR3 sequence: CASNSAGTGGDEQYF. The CDR3 DNA follows: TGTGCCAGCAATTCTGCGGGGACAGGGGGCGACGAGCAGTACTTC.

This clone was seen only once. This chain uses TRBV28 with TRBJ2-7, with a possible D match to TRBD1 (6 bases). The CDR3 consists of 16 residues. Trimming left V 7 bases short and J 2 bases short, with 21 bases between. Germline V CDR1 and CDR2: MDHEN, SYDVKM. The CDR3 reads CASTSPGHSSTYEQYF. In nucleotides, the CDR3 is TGTGCCAGCACCTCCCCGGGACACTCTTCGACCTACGAGCAGTACTTC.

The rearrangement uses TRBV7-2 and TRBJ2-3; D possibly corresponds to TRBD2 (5 bases). V gave up 1 base and J gave up 7 bases, with 18 bases separating them. The CDR3 consists of 16 residues. CDR1 is SGHTA, CDR2 FQGNSA, per germline. For the CDR3, the DNA is TGTGCCAGCAGCTTAGGGGGAGCCACTCGCGTGAATACGCAGTATTTT. Translation: CASSLGGATRVNTQYF.

The V and J genes are TRBV4-3 and TRBJ2-4, with 7 bases fitting TRBD2. V dropped 0 bases and J dropped 0; count of bases not matched to a gene: 8. The CDR3 is made up of 18 amino acids. Per the germline V gene, CDR1 is LGHNA and CDR2 is YSLEER. CDR3 DNA: TGCGCCAGCAGCCAAGATCTTACCGGCGGGGGAGCCAAAAACATTCAGTACTTC. Residues: CASSQDLTGGGAKNIQYF.

J is TRBJ1-2 and V is TRBV19, with D perhaps TRBD1 (6 bases). V lost 5 bases to trimming and J lost 9 bases, with 13 bases between them. The CDR3 has 12 residues. Per germline, CDR1 LNHDA and CDR2 SQIVND (reference sequence). Written as DNA, the CDR3 is TGTGCCAGTAGTCTAGCCTGGGACAGCTACACCTTC. Protein sequence: CASSLAWDSYTF.

The rearrangement links TRBV30 to TRBJ2-5; no clear D gene. V was pared by 2 bases and J by 1 base, with 5 bases between. The CDR3 is made up of 12 amino acids. Germline CDR1 GTSNPN, CDR2 SVGIG (reference sequence). The CDR3 loop is CAWSPSQETQYF. CDR3 nucleotide sequence: TGTGCCTGGAGTCCTAGCCAAGAGACCCAGTACTTC. Together with reference TRBV30 and TRBJ2-5, the CDR3 gives the full variable domain: SQTIHQWPATLVQPVGSPLSLECTVEGTSNPNLYWYRQAAGRGLQLLFYSVGIGQISSEVPQNLSASRPQDRQFILSSKKLLLSDSGFYLCAWSPSQETQYFGPGTRLLVL.

With respect to this clone: A junction end diverges from the germline sequence, so it may reflect a read error. The chain recombines TRBV7-7 with TRBJ1-5; TRBD1 is a possible D gene (6 bases). CDR1 and CDR2 (germline): SSHAT, FNYEAQ (reference sequence). This CDR3 spans 15 amino acids. The CDR3 region has the DNA TGTGCTAGCAGCTTCCTGACAGGTAGCAATCAGCCCCAGCATTTT. This encodes CASSFLTGSNQPQHF.

The chain uses TRBV5-1 and TRBJ1-1; 7 bases fit TRBD1. Germline V CDR1 and CDR2: SGHRS, YFSETQ. The ends lost 4 bases at V and 1 base at J; junction bases unmatched: 4. The length of the CDR3 is 14 residues. As DNA, the CDR3 is TGCGCCAGCAGCCCGGGACAGCAGAACACTGAAGCTTTCTTT. Encoded protein: CASSPGQQNTEAFF. The full variable domain, completed using reference TRBV5-1 and TRBJ1-1, is KAGVTQTPRYLIKTRGQQVTLSCSPISGHRSVSWYQQTPGQGLQFLFEYFSETQRNKGNFPGRFSGRQFSNSRSEMNVSTLELGDSALYLCASSPGQQNTEAFFGQGTRLTVV.

The gene calls are TRBV21-1 and TRBJ2-7; the table assigns TRBD1, which was not confirmed against the DNA. TRBV21-1 is a pseudogene. This CDR3 is 13 amino acids long. The CDR3 DNA reads TGTGCCAGCAGCAAAGACTACAGGGACATCGCGTACTTC. Its translation is CASSKDYRDIAYF.

The CDR3 DNA sequence: TGTGCCAGCAGTTTCGCGGAGACCCAGTACTTC. Residues: CASSFAETQYF. The rearrangement joins TRBV27 to TRBJ2-5, with D unclear. The CDR3 is 11 amino acids. In germline, CDR1 is MNHEY, CDR2 SMNVEV (reference sequence). Trimming left V 3 bases short and J 5 bases short, with 4 bases between.